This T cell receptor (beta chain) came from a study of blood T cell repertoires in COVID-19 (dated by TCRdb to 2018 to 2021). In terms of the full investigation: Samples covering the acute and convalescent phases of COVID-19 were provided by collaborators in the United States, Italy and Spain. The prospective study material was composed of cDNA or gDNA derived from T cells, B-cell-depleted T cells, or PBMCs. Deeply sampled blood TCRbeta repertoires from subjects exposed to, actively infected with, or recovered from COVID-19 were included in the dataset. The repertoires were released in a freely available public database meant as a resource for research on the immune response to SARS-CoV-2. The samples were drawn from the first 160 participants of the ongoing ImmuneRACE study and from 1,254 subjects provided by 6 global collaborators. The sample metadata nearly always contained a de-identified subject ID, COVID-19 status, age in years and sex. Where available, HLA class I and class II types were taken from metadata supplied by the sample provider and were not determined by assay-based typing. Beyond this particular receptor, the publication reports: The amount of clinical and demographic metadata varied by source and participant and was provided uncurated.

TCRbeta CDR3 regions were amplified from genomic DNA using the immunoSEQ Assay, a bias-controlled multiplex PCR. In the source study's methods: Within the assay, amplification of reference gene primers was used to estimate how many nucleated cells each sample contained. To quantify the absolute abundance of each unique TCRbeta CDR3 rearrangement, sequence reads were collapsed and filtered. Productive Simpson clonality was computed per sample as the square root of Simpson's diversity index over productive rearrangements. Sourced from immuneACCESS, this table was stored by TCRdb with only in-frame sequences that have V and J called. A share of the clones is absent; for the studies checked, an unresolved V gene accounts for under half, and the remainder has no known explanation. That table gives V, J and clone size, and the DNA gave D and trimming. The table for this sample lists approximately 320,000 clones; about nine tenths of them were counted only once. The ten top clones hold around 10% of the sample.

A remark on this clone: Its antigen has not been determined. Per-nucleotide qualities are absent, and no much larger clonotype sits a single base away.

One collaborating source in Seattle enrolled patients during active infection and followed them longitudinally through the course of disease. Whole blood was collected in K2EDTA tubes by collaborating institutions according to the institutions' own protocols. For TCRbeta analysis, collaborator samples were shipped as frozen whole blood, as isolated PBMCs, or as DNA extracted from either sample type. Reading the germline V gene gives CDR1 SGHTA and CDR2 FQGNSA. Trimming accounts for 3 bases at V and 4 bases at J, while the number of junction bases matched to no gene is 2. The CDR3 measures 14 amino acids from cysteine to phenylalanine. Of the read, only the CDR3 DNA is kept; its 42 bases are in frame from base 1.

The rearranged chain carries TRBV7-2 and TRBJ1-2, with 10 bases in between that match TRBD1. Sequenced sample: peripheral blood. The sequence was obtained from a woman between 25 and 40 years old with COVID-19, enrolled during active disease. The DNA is TGTGCCAGCAGCTTGCGGGACAGGGGCTATGGCTACACCTTC. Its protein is CASSLRDRGYGYTF.